These T cell receptor beta chains were read from a single sample in a study of shared clonotypes between healthy human individuals. Using immunoSEQ multiplex PCR, the repertoire was profiled, and TCRdb retains in-frame clones only, with some absent. The sample shows around 510,000 clones, 70% to 80% of them seen only once. The sequenced sample consisted of PBMCs. The receptors originated from a woman aged 40 to 50 in good health. Some clones in this sample may be carry-over from other donors' samples. The CDR3 runs from the conserved cysteine through the conserved F or W. D genes are given only for firm matches. The size entry is marked missing in some rows and otherwise reads once, few, many or a size class.

>TRBV11-2|NA|NA|TRBJ2-3
TGTGCCAGCAGCCTCCAGCGTCCAGATACGCAGTATTTT
CASSLQRPDTQYF
>TRBV5-8|NA|TRBD2|TRBJ2-5
TGTGCCAGCACCTGGGGGATGGGACTAGCGGGAGCTTTCCAAGAGACCCAGTACTTC
CASTWGMGLAGAFQETQYF
>TRBV11-2|few|NA|TRBJ2-3
TGTGCCAGCAGCTTAGACCTGAGACGTACGCAGTATTTT
CASSLDLRRTQYF
>TRBV19|NA|NA|TRBJ1-1
TGTGCCAGTAGTATAATTTCCCGGGGGCTGAACACTGAAGCTTTCTTT
CASSIISRGLNTEAFF
>TRBV2|NA|NA|TRBJ2-7
TGTGCCAGCAGGAGAGACACCTACGAGCAGTACTTC
CASRRDTYEQYF
>TRBV15|few|NA|TRBJ2-2
TGTGCCACCTCGAGTGGGATCGACACCGGGGAGCTGTTTTTT
CATSSGIDTGELFF
>TRBV7-2|NA|TRBD2|TRBJ2-3
TGTGCCAGCAGCTTAATTCCGGGAGGGTCCACAGATACGCAGTATTTT
CASSLIPGGSTDTQYF
>TRBV7-3|NA|TRBD2|TRBJ2-1
TGTGCCAGCAGCTTAAGGCGGGAGTCTATAAATGAGCAGTTCTTC
CASSLRRESINEQFF
>TRBV6-5|NA|NA|TRBJ2-7
TGTGCCAGCAGTCCGCCTTTAGGCGGATCCTACGAGCAGTACTTC
CASSPPLGGSYEQYF
>TRBV25-1|NA|TRBD1|TRBJ2-2
TGTGCCAGCAGTGCCCCGGGACAGGGTAGCACCGGGGAGCTGTTTTTT
CASSAPGQGSTGELFF
>TRBV30|NA|TRBD2|TRBJ2-1
TGTGCCTGGAGTGTTCTAGCGGGAGGGATTGATGAGCAGTTCTTC
CAWSVLAGGIDEQFF
>TRBV30|NA|TRBD1|TRBJ2-7
TGTGCCTGGCGGGGATTGGGGACAGGGGATCCCTACGAGCAGTACTTC
CAWRGLGTGDPYEQYF
>TRBV5-1|NA|NA|TRBJ2-7
TGCGCCAGCAGCTTGGAAGTCAGCTACGAGCAGTACTTC
CASSLEVSYEQYF
>TRBV30|NA|NA|TRBJ2-1
TGTGCCTGGGATCCGGGACTGAGGGCTGAGCAGTTCTTC
CAWDPGLRAEQFF
>TRBV13|NA|NA|TRBJ2-3
TGTGCCAGCAGCCCGCAGACTCCCATAACGGCCCCGGAAGATACGCAGTATTTT
CASSPQTPITAPEDTQYF
>TRBV9|NA|NA|TRBJ2-3
TGTGCCAGCAGTGGGCTCACTACTAGCACAGATACGCAGTATTTT
CASSGLTTSTDTQYF
>TRBV6-5|NA|NA|TRBJ2-2
TGTGCCAGCAGTTACTCTGGCGGTTCGGGGGAGCTGTTTTTT
CASSYSGGSGELFF